This T cell receptor (beta chain) comes out of a study of vaccination and CD4 T cells after COVID-19. For the study at large: Fewer than 10 convalescent patients had mild and one had severe PCR-confirmed SARS-CoV-2 disease. Each participant underwent a two-dose regimen of either the BNT162b2 or the mRNA-1273 vaccine. Post-diagnosis, post-COVID samples were collected after a median 101 days, ranging 35 to 161.

Using its own MiXCR run on the PCR reads, TCRdb lists one record per CDR3 protein. The repertoire holds about 36,000 distinct CDR3 sequences, 36% seen once, with roughly 5.9% in the top ten. Time point noted: late sampling 161 to 241 days after vaccination in a few convalescent patients. Study outcomes and limitations: SARS-CoV-2-reactive clonotypes showed a nonsignificant median rise from approximately 23 to 38.

Germline V gene sequence: CDR1 GTSNPN, CDR2 SVGIG (reference sequence). The junction had 7 bases not matched to a gene; V was cut back by 5 bases and J by 8 bases. The CDR3 consists of 15 residues. Concerning this clonotype: Its target is not known.

The sequences come from CD4+ T cells from blood, collected about 7 months after SARS-CoV-2 vaccination. V is TRBV30 and J is TRBJ1-6; 12 bases map to TRBD1. This TCR came from a human donor who had recovered from COVID-19. The DNA of the CDR3 is TGTGCCTGGGACTCGGGACAGGGGGCCGATTCACCCCTCCACTTT. Protein product: CAWDSGQGADSPLHF. Full variable domain (remainder filled in from reference TRBV30 and TRBJ1-6): SQTIHQWPATLVQPVGSPLSLECTVEGTSNPNLYWYRQAAGRGLQLLFYSVGIGQISSEVPQNLSASRPQDRQFILSSKKLLLSDSGFYLCAWDSGQGADSPLHFGNGTRLTVT.